The next 31 T cell receptor beta chains were all read from a single sample in a study of blood T cell repertoires in COVID-19. Some clones are missing from TCRdb's copy, which holds only in-frame ones; the method was immunoSEQ multiplex PCR. The sample lists roughly 160,000 clones, more than 85% seen once, with less than 1% in the top ten. Sequencing used peripheral blood. The receptor set was obtained from a man aged 18-30 years with acute or convalescent COVID-19.

V usage is TRBV7-9 and J usage is TRBJ1-3, with 7 bases identical to TRBD1. Germline lookup yields CDR1 SEHNR and CDR2 FQNEAQ (reference sequence). The ends lost 5 bases at V and 2 bases at J; junction bases unmatched: 9. The CDR3 totals 16 residues. CDR3 protein: CASSREGAGAGNTIYF. The CDR3 DNA is TGTGCCAGCAGCCGAGAGGGGGCAGGGGCTGGAAACACCATATATTTT.

The rearrangement joins TRBV28 to TRBJ2-3; tentative D call: TRBD2 (5 bases). CDR3 size: 13 residues. The V end lost 3 bases, the J end lost 8 bases, and 12 bases lay between the germline ends. The germline V gene has CDR1 MDHEN and CDR2 SYDVKM. CDR3 coding DNA: TGTGCCAGCAGTTTTTTGAGGGCTAGTACGCAGTATTTT. Its protein is CASSFLRASTQYF.

This sequence joins TRBV7-9 and TRBJ1-1, with 9 bases that match TRBD1. Germline CDR1 is SEHNR and CDR2 is FQNEAQ (reference sequence). The trim removed 1 base at V and 6 bases at J, leaving 3 bases unmatched. The CDR3 has 14 residues. CDR3 region: CASSLEGQGSEAFF. CDR3 bases: TGTGCCAGCAGCTTAGAGGGACAGGGATCTGAAGCTTTCTTT.

V usage is TRBV5-1 and J usage is TRBJ1-2; perhaps TRBD1 as D (5 bases). Germline CDR1 reads SGHRS; CDR2 reads YFSETQ. This CDR3 comprises 13 residues. V shed 0 bases and J shed 3 bases, with 6 bases lying between them. CDR3 DNA sequence: TGCGCCAGCAGCTTGGGGGGCGACTATGGCTACACCTTC. Protein sequence: CASSLGGDYGYTF.

This chain connects TRBV11-2 to TRBJ2-3; tentatively, D is TRBD1 (7 bases). The CDR3 totals 16 residues. Trimming took 5 bases from V and 4 from J, leaving 19 bases between them. Germline lookup yields CDR1 SGHAT and CDR2 FQNNGV. The CDR3 DNA is TGTGCCAGCAGCCATATCCCAGGGGGGACCCCAGATACGCAGTATTTT. Amino acid sequence: CASSHIPGGTPDTQYF.

This clone was recorded a few times. The chain is built from TRBV4-2 and TRBJ1-6, with D unresolved. V lost 3 bases and J lost 8, with 17 bases in between. Germline CDR1 and CDR2: LGHNA and YNFKEQ. This CDR3 has 16 amino acids. CDR3 nucleotide sequence: TGTGCCAGCAGCCATCCGCTAAACGGTCGGGATTCACCCCTCCACTTT. It is translated as CASSHPLNGRDSPLHF.

The rearrangement uses TRBV18 and TRBJ1-2; tentative D call: TRBD1 (5 bases). Germline V gene lookup returns CDR1 KGHSH and CDR2 LQKENI. V was shortened by 1 base and J by 4 bases, with 19 bases between the two germline ends. The CDR3 is 17 amino acids. The CDR3 nucleotides read TGTGCCAGCTCACCACTCGTTCCCGGGACGGGGGGCTATGGCTACACCTTC. It translates to CASSPLVPGTGGYGYTF.

This sequence joins TRBV7-9 and TRBJ2-7; 10 nucleotides align to TRBD1. Germline values: CDR1 SEHNR, CDR2 FQNEAQ (reference sequence). The length of the CDR3 is 15 residues. V shed 6 bases, J shed 5 bases, and the junction held 10 bases outside the gene matches. The DNA of the CDR3 is TGTGCCAGCAGTTCCCGGGACAGGGGTTCCCACGAGCAGTACTTC. This sequence encodes CASSSRDRGSHEQYF. Variable domain in full (rest from reference TRBV7-9 and TRBJ2-7): DTGVSQNPRHKITKRGQNVTFRCDPISEHNRLYWYRQTLGQGPEFLTYFQNEAQLEKSRLLSDRFSAERPKGSFSTLEIQRTEQGDSAMYLCASSSRDRGSHEQYFGPGTRLTVT.

The chain employs TRBV7-2 and TRBJ1-5; TRBD1 matches at 10 bases. Germline V lookup: CDR1 SGHTA, CDR2 FQGNSA. The CDR3 sequence is 15 residues long. Trimming took 5 bases from V and 6 from J; bases not matched to a gene: 7. CDR3 nucleotides: TGTGCCAGCAGCCCGACAGGGGGCCAAGGTCAGCCCCAGCATTTT. Translation: CASSPTGGQGQPQHF.

This clone was counted only a few times. This chain connects TRBV19 to TRBJ2-7; no reliable D call. Trimming took off 4 bases at V and 5 bases at J, with 9 bases between the two ends. The CDR3 sequence is 12 residues long. CDR1 LNHDA and CDR2 SQIVND come from the germline V gene (reference sequence). The CDR3 DNA sequence: TGTGCCAGTAGTACGTCAGGTCACGAGCAGTACTTC. The encoded protein is CASSTSGHEQYF.

V and J are TRBV6-6 and TRBJ2-7, with D tentatively TRBD1 (5 bases). The V gene lost 5 bases and the J gene lost 2 bases, with 7 bases spanning the gap. The CDR3 runs to 12 residues. CDR1 and CDR2 from the germline V gene are MNHNY and SVGAGI (reference sequence). The CDR3 DNA is TGTGCCAGCAGTGTACAGGCCTACGAGCAGTACTTC. Translated: CASSVQAYEQYF.

This chain connects TRBV7-6 to TRBJ1-1; 10 bases line up with TRBD1. J gave up 6 bases and V 4 bases, and 5 bases lay outside the gene matches. Looked up from germline, CDR1 is SGHVS and CDR2 is FNYEAQ. The CDR3 runs 14 residues. For the CDR3, the DNA is TGTGCCAGCAGCTCGGGACAGGGGCAAGCTGAAGCTTTCTTT. The encoded protein is CASSSGQGQAEAFF. The full variable domain, in which reference TRBV7-6 and TRBJ1-1 provide the parts outside the CDR3, is GAGVSQSPRYKVTKRGQDVALRCDPISGHVSLYWYRQALGQGPEFLTYFNYEAQQDKSGLPNDRFSAERPEGSISTLTIQRTEQRDSAMYRCASSSGQGQAEAFFGQGTRLTVV.

This clone came up once. V and J are TRBV5-4 and TRBJ2-3, with TRBD2 matching 11 bases. The germline gives CDR1 SGHNT, CDR2 YYREEE (reference sequence). After removal of 0 bases from V and 0 bases from J, the junction contained 3 bases not matched to a gene. The CDR3 totals 17 residues. CDR3 DNA sequence: TGTGCCAGCAGCTTGGGACTAGCGGGGATTAGCACAGATACGCAGTATTTT. Its translation: CASSLGLAGISTDTQYF.

This chain links TRBV9 with TRBJ1-2, with TRBD1 identical over 10 bases. The germline V gene has CDR1 SGDLS and CDR2 YYNGEE. This CDR3 spans 17 amino acids. With V trimmed by 3 bases and J by 0 bases, 8 bases remained unmatched. CDR3 loop: CASSGTGTGAPNYGYTF. The CDR3 DNA reads as TGTGCCAGCAGCGGAACCGGGACAGGGGCCCCTAACTATGGCTACACCTTC.

The rearrangement joins TRBV6-5 to TRBJ1-1, with 9 bases identical to TRBD1. The ends lost 0 bases at V and 6 bases at J; junction bases unmatched: 5. Germline CDR1 reads MNHEY; CDR2 reads SVGAGI. The CDR3 runs to 15 residues. The CDR3 DNA follows: TGTGCCAGCAGTTACTCTACAGGGGGCGTCGCTGAAGCTTTCTTT. It translates to CASSYSTGGVAEAFF.

The genes are TRBV4-1 and TRBJ2-2, with D possibly TRBD1 on 7 matching bases. Germline V gene data show CDR1 as MGHRA and CDR2 as YSYEKL. The V end was cut by 3 bases, the J end by 7 bases, with 12 bases between. The CDR3 has 14 amino acids. The CDR3, as DNA: TGCGCCAGCAGCCAGCCAGGGGGGAGCGGGGAGCTGTTTTTT. This codes for CASSQPGGSGELFF.

V is TRBV18 and J is TRBJ2-2; TRBD1 is a possible D gene (6 bases). Germline lookup yields CDR1 KGHSH and CDR2 LQKENI. The CDR3 consists of 15 residues. V was trimmed by 3 bases and J by 4 bases, leaving 12 bases between them. CDR3 nucleotide sequence: TGTGCCAGCTCACCCAAGACAGGAATCACCGGGGAGCTGTTTTTT. Its translation is CASSPKTGITGELFF.

The chain combines TRBV5-1 with TRBJ1-3, with 7 bases matching TRBD1. V gave up 4 bases and J gave up 2 bases; unmatched junction bases: 6. The germline CDR1 and CDR2 sequences are SGHRS and YFSETQ. This CDR3 comprises 15 residues. In DNA form, the CDR3 reads TGCGCCAGCAGCGCAGGGACAGCCACTGGAAACACCATATATTTT. Protein product: CASSAGTATGNTIYF.

This clone has only a few counts. The rearrangement uses TRBV30 and TRBJ2-3; perhaps TRBD1 as D (5 bases). Germline CDR1 and CDR2: GTSNPN and SVGIG (reference sequence). Trimming removed 3 bases from V and 2 bases from J, with 12 bases in between. This CDR3 has 14 residues. The CDR3 sequence: CAWRESDITDTQYF. CDR3 bases: TGTGCCTGGAGGGAATCGGACATCACAGATACGCAGTATTTT.

The chain links TRBV7-2 to TRBJ2-1; D uncertain. From germline, CDR1 is SGHTA and CDR2 FQGNSA. The V and J ends lost 1 base and 9 bases respectively, with 10 bases between them. The CDR3 is 13 residues long. The CDR3 loop reads CASSLGPNTEQFF. The CDR3 DNA sequence: TGTGCCAGCAGCTTAGGCCCCAACACTGAGCAGTTCTTC. Drawing the rest from reference TRBV7-2 and TRBJ2-1, the complete variable domain is GAGVSQSPSNKVTEKGKDVELRCDPISGHTALYWYRQSLGQGLEFLIYFQGNSAPDKSGLPSDRFSAERTGGSVSTLTIQRTQQEDSAVYLCASSLGPNTEQFFGPGTRLTVL.

The chain carries TRBV4-1 and TRBJ1-2; D call uncertain. The CDR3 is 13 residues long. CDR1 is MGHRA and CDR2 is YSYEKL in the germline V gene. The V and J ends lost 3 bases and 8 bases respectively, with 13 bases between them. The CDR3 bases are TGCGCCAGCAGCCATCCCGGTGGGCCGGGCTACACCTTC. This encodes CASSHPGGPGYTF.

The chain carries TRBV19 and TRBJ2-7, with 8 bases that match TRBD2. Trimming removed 3 bases from V and 1 base from J; junction bases left unmatched: 2. This CDR3 is built from 14 residues. Germline CDR1 LNHDA, CDR2 SQIVND (reference sequence). CDR3 loop: CASSMAGGSYEQYF. The DNA of the CDR3 is TGTGCCAGTAGTATGGCGGGGGGATCCTACGAGCAGTACTTC.

V gene TRBV28 combines with J gene TRBJ1-5, with D possibly TRBD1 on 6 matching bases. The CDR3 has 14 amino acids. V was shortened by 1 base and J by 7 bases, with 11 bases between the two germline ends. CDR1 MDHEN and CDR2 SYDVKM come from the germline V gene. CDR3 amino acids: CASSLSGGRQPQHF. CDR3 coding DNA: TGTGCCAGCAGTTTATCGGGGGGCAGACAGCCCCAGCATTTT. The full variable domain, rest sourced from reference TRBV28 and TRBJ1-5, is DVKVTQSSRYLVKRTGEKVFLECVQDMDHENMFWYRQDPGLGLRLIYFSYDVKMKEKGDIPEGYSVSREKKERFSLILESASTNQTSMYLCASSLSGGRQPQHFGDGTRLSIL.

J is TRBJ1-1 and V is TRBV11-2, with D unresolved. V lost 5 bases to trimming and J lost 5 bases, with 30 bases between them. The germline V gene encodes CDR1 SGHAT and CDR2 FQNNGV. This CDR3 region has 19 residues. The CDR3 loop reads CASSPRRAGRGYGGTEAFF. DNA of the CDR3: TGTGCCAGCAGCCCCCGGCGGGCCGGCCGAGGCTATGGAGGGACTGAAGCTTTCTTT.

CDR3 nucleotides: TGTGCCAGTAGTATGACGAGCCCCGGGGGCTATGGCTACACCTTC. Translating gives CASSMTSPGGYGYTF. The J gene is TRBJ1-2, the V gene TRBV19; a possible D gene is TRBD1 (5 bases). Germline-derived CDR1 and CDR2 are LNHDA and SQIVND (reference sequence). V lost 3 bases, J lost 4 bases, and 15 bases lay in between. The CDR3 consists of 15 residues.

This clone was seen a handful of times. The chain is built from TRBV29-1 and TRBJ2-7; the match to TRBD1 covers 9 bases. CDR1 is SQVTM and CDR2 is ANQGSEA in the germline V gene. This CDR3 contains 15 residues. V lost 4 bases to trimming and J lost 0 bases; unmatched junction nucleotides: 7. The CDR3 nucleotides read TGCAGCGTTGCTGGGACAGGGAGTTCCTCCTACGAGCAGTACTTC. It codes for CSVAGTGSSSYEQYF.

The V call is TRBV24-1, the J call TRBJ2-5; D is perhaps TRBD1 (6 bases). Trimming pared 8 bases from V and 5 bases from J, leaving 11 bases between. The CDR3 contains 12 residues. CDR1 and CDR2 (germline): KGHDR, SFDVKD. CDR3 in amino acids: CATIGGRETQYF. DNA for the CDR3: TGTGCCACCATTGGGGGCAGGGAGACCCAGTACTTC.

This rearrangement joins TRBV7-9 to TRBJ2-3; D remains ambiguous. The CDR3 runs to 12 residues. V lost 3 bases, J lost 2 bases, and 3 bases lay in between. Looked up from germline, CDR1 is SEHNR and CDR2 is FQNEAQ (reference sequence). CDR3 bases: TGTGCCAGCAGCTTTATCACAGATACGCAGTATTTT. This codes for CASSFITDTQYF.

J is TRBJ2-7 and V is TRBV6-5; the D is unclear. The germline CDR1 and CDR2 sequences are MNHEY and SVGAGI. The length of the CDR3 is 11 residues. The V end was cut by 4 bases, the J end by 7 bases, with 8 bases between. The CDR3 is CASSSLLEQYF. The DNA for the CDR3 is TGTGCCAGCAGTTCGCTACTGGAGCAGTACTTC.

The chain has TRBV7-2 and TRBJ2-7; 9 positions match TRBD1. V lost 4 bases, J lost 7 bases, and 17 bases stayed unmatched. This CDR3 spans 17 amino acids. Germline lookup yields CDR1 SGHTA and CDR2 FQGNSA. The CDR3 coding sequence is TGTGCCAGCAGCTCCCCCCTCCCGGGACAGGGATTGGGGGAGCAGTACGTC. Translation gives CASSSPLPGQGLGEQYV.

This sequence joins TRBV25-1 and TRBJ1-6; D possibly corresponds to TRBD1 (6 bases). CDR1 and CDR2 from the germline V gene are MGHDK and SYGVNS. The CDR3 length is 14 residues. The ends were cut back, 6 bases at V and 8 bases at J, with 14 bases in the middle. CDR3: CASRQQGSDSPLHF. CDR3 in DNA: TGTGCCAGCAGACAACAGGGATCTGATTCACCCCTCCACTTT.